This T cell receptor (beta chain) appears in the sequencing data of a study of blood T cell repertoires in COVID-19. Assay used: immunoSEQ multiplex PCR; TCRdb lists only in-frame clones, some missing. This table has hundreds of thousands of clones, more than 75% appearing once. This receptor was identified in a woman aged 35 to 49 with acute COVID-19. Specimen: PBMCs or T cells enriched from blood (not recorded which).

DNA of the CDR3: TGTGCCAGCAGTTTATACTGGGGCGTAAACTATGGCTACACCTTC. Its translation is CASSLYWGVNYGYTF. The genes are TRBV27 and TRBJ1-2, with D perhaps TRBD1 (5 bases). Germline V gene data show CDR1 as MNHEY and CDR2 as SMNVEV (reference sequence). The V end was cut by 1 base, the J end by 2 bases, with 11 bases between. CDR3 size: 15 residues.